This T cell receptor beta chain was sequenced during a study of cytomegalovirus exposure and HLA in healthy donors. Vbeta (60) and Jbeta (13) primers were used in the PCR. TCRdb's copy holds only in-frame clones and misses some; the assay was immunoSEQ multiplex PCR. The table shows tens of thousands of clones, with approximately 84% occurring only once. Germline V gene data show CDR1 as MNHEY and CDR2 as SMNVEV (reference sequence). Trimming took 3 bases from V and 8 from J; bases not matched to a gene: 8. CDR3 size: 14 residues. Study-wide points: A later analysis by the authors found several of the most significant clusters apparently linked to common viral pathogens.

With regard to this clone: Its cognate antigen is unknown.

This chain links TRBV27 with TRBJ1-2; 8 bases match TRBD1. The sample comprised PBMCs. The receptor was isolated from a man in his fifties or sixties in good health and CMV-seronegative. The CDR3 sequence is CASSFSLTGDGYTF. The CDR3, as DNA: TGTGCCAGCAGTTTTTCATTGACAGGGGACGGCTACACCTTC.